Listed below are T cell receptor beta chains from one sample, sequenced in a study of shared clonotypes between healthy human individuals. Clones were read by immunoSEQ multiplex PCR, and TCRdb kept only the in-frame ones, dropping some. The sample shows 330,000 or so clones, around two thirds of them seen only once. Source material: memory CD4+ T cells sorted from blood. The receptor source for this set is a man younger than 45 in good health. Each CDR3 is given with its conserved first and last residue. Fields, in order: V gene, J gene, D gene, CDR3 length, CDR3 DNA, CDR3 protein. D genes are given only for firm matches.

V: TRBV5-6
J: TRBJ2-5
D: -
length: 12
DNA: TGTGCCAGCAGCTTGACGTCGGAGACCCAGTACTTC
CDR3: CASSLTSETQYF

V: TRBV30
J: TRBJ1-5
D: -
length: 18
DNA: TGTGCCTGGAGTGTACGGCAGGGGTCTACGAATAGCAATCAGCCCCAGCATTTT
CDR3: CAWSVRQGSTNSNQPQHF

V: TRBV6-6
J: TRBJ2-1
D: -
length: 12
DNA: TGTGCCAGCAGTTACTCGAACGGGTTGGGGTTCTTC
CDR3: CASSYSNGLGFF

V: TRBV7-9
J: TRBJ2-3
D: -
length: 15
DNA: TGTGCCAGCAGCCCCCTTGGGGGATCAACAGATACGCAGTATTTT
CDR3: CASSPLGGSTDTQYF

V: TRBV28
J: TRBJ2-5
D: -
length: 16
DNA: TGTGCCAGCAGTCGTCCCAGGGGGGCGGGTAGGGAGACCCAGTACTTC
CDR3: CASSRPRGAGRETQYF

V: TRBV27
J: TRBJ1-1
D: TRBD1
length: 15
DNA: TGTGCCAGCAGTTTACACCCCGACAGGGGACGCGGAGCTTTCTTT
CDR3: CASSLHPDRGRGAFF

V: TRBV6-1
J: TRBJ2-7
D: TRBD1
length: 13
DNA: TGTGCCAGCAGCCGACAGGGGCGCTACGAGCAGTACTTC
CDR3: CASSRQGRYEQYF

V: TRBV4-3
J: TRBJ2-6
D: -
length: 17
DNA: TGCGCCAGCAGCCAAGATGTGGGGGGGCGAGGGGCCAACGTCCTGACTTTC
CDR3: CASSQDVGGRGANVLTF

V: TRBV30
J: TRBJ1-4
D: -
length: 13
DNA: TGTGCCTGGATGGCGGGTCCTAATGAAAAACTGTTTTTT
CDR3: CAWMAGPNEKLFF

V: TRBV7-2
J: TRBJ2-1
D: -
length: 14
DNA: TGTGCCAGCAGCCCCGCGGGGACTTACAATGAGCAGTTCTTC
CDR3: CASSPAGTYNEQFF

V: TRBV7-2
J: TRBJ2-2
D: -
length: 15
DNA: TGTGCCAGCAGCTTACGACCACCGAACACCGGGGAGCTGTTTTTT
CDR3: CASSLRPPNTGELFF

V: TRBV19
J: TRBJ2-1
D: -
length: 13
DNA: TGTGCCAGTAGTATCAGTCAGTCTGGTGAGCAGTTCTTC
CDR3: CASSISQSGEQFF

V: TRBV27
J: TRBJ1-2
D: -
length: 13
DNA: TGTGCCAGCAGTTGGAACAGTGGCTATGGCTACACCTTC
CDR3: CASSWNSGYGYTF

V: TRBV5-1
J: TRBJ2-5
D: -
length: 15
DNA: TGCGCCAGCAGCCGTACAGGGGACTTCCAAGAGACCCAGTACTTC
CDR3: CASSRTGDFQETQYF

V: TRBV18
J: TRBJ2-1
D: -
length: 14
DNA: TGTGCCAGCTCCCCCAAGACGGTTAGGGATGAGCAGTTCTTC
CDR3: CASSPKTVRDEQFF

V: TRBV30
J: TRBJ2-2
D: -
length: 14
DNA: TGTGCCTGGAGTGCAGACACATACACCGGGGAGCTGTTTTTT
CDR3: CAWSADTYTGELFF

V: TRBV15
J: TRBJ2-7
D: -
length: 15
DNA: TGTGCCACCAGCAGCGTTAAAACCGGGACTGTTGAGCAGTACTTC
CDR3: CATSSVKTGTVEQYF